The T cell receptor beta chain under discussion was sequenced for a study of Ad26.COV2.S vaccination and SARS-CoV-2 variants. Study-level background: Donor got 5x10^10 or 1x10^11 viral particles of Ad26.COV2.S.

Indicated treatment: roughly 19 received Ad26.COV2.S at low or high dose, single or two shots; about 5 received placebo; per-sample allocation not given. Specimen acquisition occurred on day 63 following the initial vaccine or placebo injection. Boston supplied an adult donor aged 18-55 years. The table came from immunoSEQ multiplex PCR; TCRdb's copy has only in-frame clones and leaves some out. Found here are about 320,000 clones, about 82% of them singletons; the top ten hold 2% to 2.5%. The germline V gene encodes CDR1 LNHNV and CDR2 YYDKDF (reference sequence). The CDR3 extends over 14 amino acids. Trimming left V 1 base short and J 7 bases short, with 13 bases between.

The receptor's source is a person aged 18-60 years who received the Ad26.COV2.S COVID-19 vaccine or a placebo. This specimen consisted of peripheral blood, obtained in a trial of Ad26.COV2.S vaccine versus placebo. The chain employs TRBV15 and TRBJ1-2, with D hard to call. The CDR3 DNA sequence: TGTGCCACCAGCAGAGGTCCGGAGAGGTCTGGCTACACCTTC. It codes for CATSRGPERSGYTF.